This entry lists 18 T cell receptor beta chains sequenced from one sample in a study of cytomegalovirus exposure and HLA in healthy donors. The primer mix had 60 Vbeta and 13 Jbeta primers. Method: immunoSEQ multiplex PCR; TCRdb's copy keeps in-frame clones and lacks some. The sample carries around 150,000 clones, over 60% recorded once. Sequencing input: PBMCs. These receptors all come from a woman aged 25-40 years in good health and CMV-seronegative.

The J gene is TRBJ2-1, the V gene TRBV5-5; the D gene is possibly TRBD1 (5 bases). The CDR3 sequence is 16 residues long. Between the trimmed V and J ends, which lost 2 bases and 3 bases, there was a span of 15 bases. CDR1 and CDR2 (germline): SGHKS, YYEKEE (reference sequence). The CDR3 sequence is CASSFGRTRGYNEQFF. The CDR3 DNA reads TGTGCCAGCAGCTTTGGTAGGACAAGGGGCTACAATGAGCAGTTCTTC.

This clone turned up a few times. The chain uses TRBV10-3 and TRBJ2-7; no firm D call. Trimming removed 0 bases from V and 2 bases from J, with 8 bases in between. The CDR3 covers 14 residues. CDR1 and CDR2 from the germline V gene are ENHRY and SYGVKD. Written as DNA, the CDR3 is TGTGCCATCAGTGAGTCTGAGAGCCCCTACGAGCAGTACTTC. It yields the protein CAISESESPYEQYF.

The V call is TRBV7-2, the J call TRBJ1-6; D call uncertain. The CDR3 loop spans 15 amino acids. Germline loops: CDR1 SGHTA, CDR2 FQGNSA. V gave up 5 bases and J gave up 6 bases, with 14 bases separating them. Here the CDR3 reads CASSLVGRSNSPLHF. The CDR3 DNA sequence: TGTGCCAGCAGCCTCGTTGGTAGGAGTAATTCACCCCTCCACTTT.

The rearrangement joins TRBV28 to TRBJ2-7; TRBD2 matches at 10 bases. This CDR3 spans 13 amino acids. Germline assignment: CDR1 MDHEN and CDR2 SYDVKM. Losses at the gene ends were 6 bases for V and 1 base for J; bases not matched to a gene: 0. In DNA, the CDR3 is TGTGCCAGCAGGACTAGCGGGTCCTACGAGCAGTACTTC. Translating gives CASRTSGSYEQYF.

This chain uses TRBV4-2 with TRBJ2-1; TRBD2 matches 10 bases. V shed 0 bases and J 5 bases; nucleotides not matched to a gene: 10. CDR1 is LGHNA, CDR2 YNFKEQ, per germline. The CDR3 has 18 residues. CDR3 DNA sequence: TGTGCCAGCAGCCAAGATTTCCTAGCGGGAGTTATAGACAATGAGCAGTTCTTC. It yields the protein CASSQDFLAGVIDNEQFF.

The chain joins TRBV19 to TRBJ2-1, with TRBD2 matching 10 bases. The CDR3 contains 13 residues. Germline V gene lookup returns CDR1 LNHDA and CDR2 SQIVND (reference sequence). V trimming: 2 bases; J trimming: 10 bases; junction bases outside the gene matches: 2. The CDR3 protein is CASSIQLAGEQFF. In DNA form, the CDR3 reads TGTGCCAGTAGTATACAACTAGCGGGGGAGCAGTTCTTC.

The chain joins TRBV7-8 to TRBJ2-5; 14 positions match TRBD2. Germline-derived CDR1 and CDR2 are SGHVS and FQNEAQ. This CDR3 region has 14 residues. V lost 7 bases, J lost 5 bases, and 3 bases stayed unmatched. CDR3 loop: CASIRTSGRETQYF. The DNA of the CDR3 is TGTGCCAGCATCAGGACTAGCGGGAGGGAGACCCAGTACTTC.

The chain uses TRBV6-5 and TRBJ2-1; 9 nucleotides agree with TRBD1. V trimming: 7 bases; J trimming: 1 base; junction bases outside the gene matches: 2. CDR1 MNHEY and CDR2 SVGAGI come from the germline V gene. This CDR3 comprises 14 residues. Written as DNA, the CDR3 is TGTGCCAGCACCGGGACAGGGTCCTACAATGAGCAGTTCTTC. It translates to CASTGTGSYNEQFF.

The chain recombines TRBV19 with TRBJ1-5, with 10 positions matching TRBD1. The CDR3 spans 15 residues. The V segment lost 7 bases and the J segment 3 bases; nucleotides outside the gene matches: 6. Germline V lookup: CDR1 LNHDA, CDR2 SQIVND (reference sequence). The CDR3 DNA reads as TGTGCCAGTACCCCCGGGACAGGGGACAATCAGCCCCAGCATTTT. As protein: CASTPGTGDNQPQHF.

The chain joins TRBV5-4 to TRBJ2-3, with 8 bases identical to TRBD2. The CDR3 has 15 amino acids. Germline loops: CDR1 SGHNT, CDR2 YYREEE (reference sequence). Trimming at V came to 4 bases and at J to 5 bases, leaving 9 bases not matched to a gene. This CDR3 reads CASSPTSVSGDTQYF. The CDR3, as DNA: TGTGCCAGCAGCCCGACTAGCGTATCTGGAGATACGCAGTATTTT.

This chain uses TRBV6-1 with TRBJ1-2, with 7 bases that match TRBD1. V shed 6 bases, J shed 5 bases, and the junction held 6 bases outside the gene matches. Germline V lookup: CDR1 MNHNS, CDR2 SASEGT. The CDR3 is 13 residues long. In DNA form, the CDR3 reads TGTGCCAGCAGGATTGGACAGGAGTATGGCTACACCTTC. Amino acids: CASRIGQEYGYTF.

This chain joins TRBV11-2 and TRBJ1-1, with 8 positions matching TRBD1. V dropped 5 bases and J dropped 1; count of bases not matched to a gene: 6. The CDR3 covers 15 residues. Germline assignment: CDR1 SGHAT and CDR2 FQNNGV. The CDR3 sequence: CASSPSGTGNTEAFF. The CDR3 nucleotides are TGTGCCAGCAGCCCCTCCGGGACAGGGAACACTGAAGCTTTCTTT.

This clone was detected only a few times. The rearrangement joins TRBV6-5 to TRBJ1-6; D may be TRBD1 (6 bases). Trimming removed 4 bases from V and 0 bases from J, with 7 bases in between. The germline V gene has CDR1 MNHEY and CDR2 SVGAGI. The CDR3 contains 15 residues. CDR3 amino acids: CASSWTASYNSPLHF. The CDR3 DNA reads TGTGCCAGCAGTTGGACAGCCTCCTATAATTCACCCCTCCACTTT.

The rearrangement joins TRBV5-6 to TRBJ2-6; D not certain. V was pared by 1 base and J by 0 bases, with 2 bases between. CDR1 is SGHDT and CDR2 is YYEEEE in the germline V gene. The length of the CDR3 is 14 residues. The CDR3 bases are TGTGCCAGCAGCTTGCTCTCTGGGGCCAACGTCCTGACTTTC. It is translated as CASSLLSGANVLTF.

V gene TRBV9 combines with J gene TRBJ2-1, with 7 nucleotides matching TRBD2. CDR3 length: 15 residues. Losses at the gene ends were 3 bases for V and 4 bases for J; bases not matched to a gene: 7. Germline V lookup: CDR1 SGDLS, CDR2 YYNGEE. In DNA, the CDR3 is TGTGCCAGCAGCGCTGGGCTAGCGGAATACAATGAGCAGTTCTTC. Translating gives CASSAGLAEYNEQFF.

The chain uses TRBV7-9 and TRBJ2-3; 9 bases match TRBD2. Germline CDR1 reads SEHNR; CDR2 reads FQNEAQ (reference sequence). V lost 1 base to trimming and J lost 4 bases; unmatched junction nucleotides: 6. The CDR3 covers 16 residues. The DNA for the CDR3 is TGTGCCAGCAGCTTAGTTAGCGGGAGCCCCTCAGATACGCAGTATTTT. Translating it yields CASSLVSGSPSDTQYF.

The rearrangement uses TRBV5-1 and TRBJ1-5; D unclear. The CDR3 runs to 13 residues. Germline V gene data show CDR1 as SGHRS and CDR2 as YFSETQ. The V gene lost 0 bases and the J gene lost 5 bases, with 6 bases spanning the gap. The CDR3 coding sequence is TGCGCCAGCAGCTTGGCCGCAGATCAGCCCCAGCATTTT. This codes for CASSLAADQPQHF.

This clone was seen a single time. V is TRBV2 and J is TRBJ2-2, with 11 bases matching TRBD2. Germline V gives CDR1 SNHLY, CDR2 FYNNEI. Germline trimming cut 5 bases from V and 2 bases from J; bases unmatched to any gene: 4. The CDR3 consists of 16 residues. CDR3 loop: CASSFSGGANTGELFF. DNA for the CDR3: TGTGCCAGCAGTTTTAGCGGGGGGGCCAACACCGGGGAGCTGTTTTTT.